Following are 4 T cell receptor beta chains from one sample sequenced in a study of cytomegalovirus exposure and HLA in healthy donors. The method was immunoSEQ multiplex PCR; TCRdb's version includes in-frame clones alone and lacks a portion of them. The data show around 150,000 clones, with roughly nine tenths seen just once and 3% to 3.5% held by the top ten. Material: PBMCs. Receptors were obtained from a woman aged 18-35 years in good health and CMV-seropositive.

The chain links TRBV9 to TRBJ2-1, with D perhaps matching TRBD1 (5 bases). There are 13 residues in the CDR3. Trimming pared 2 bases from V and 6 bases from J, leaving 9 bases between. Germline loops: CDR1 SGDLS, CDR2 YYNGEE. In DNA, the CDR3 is TGTGCCAGCAGCGTTGAAGGGGCCAATGAGCAGTTCTTC. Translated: CASSVEGANEQFF.

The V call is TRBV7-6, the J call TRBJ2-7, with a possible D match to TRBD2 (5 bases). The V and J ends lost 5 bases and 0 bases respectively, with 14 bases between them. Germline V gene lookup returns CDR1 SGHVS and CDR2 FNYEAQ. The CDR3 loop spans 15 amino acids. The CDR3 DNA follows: TGTGCCAGCAGCCCGCTGGGTAGCGTCTCCTACGAGCAGTACTTC. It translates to CASSPLGSVSYEQYF.

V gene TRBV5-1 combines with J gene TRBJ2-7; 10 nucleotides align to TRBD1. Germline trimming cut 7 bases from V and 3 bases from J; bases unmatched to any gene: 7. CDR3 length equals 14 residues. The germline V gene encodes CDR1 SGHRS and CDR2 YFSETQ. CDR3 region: CASATGQGSYEQYF. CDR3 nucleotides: TGCGCCAGCGCAACGGGACAGGGGAGCTACGAGCAGTACTTC.

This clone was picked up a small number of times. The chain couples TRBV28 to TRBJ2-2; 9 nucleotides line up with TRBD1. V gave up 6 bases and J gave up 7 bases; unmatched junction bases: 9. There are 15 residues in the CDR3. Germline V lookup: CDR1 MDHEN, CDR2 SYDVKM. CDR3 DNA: TGTGCCAGCAGGGGGGCCGGGACAGGGTTCGGGGAGCTGTTTTTT. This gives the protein CASRGAGTGFGELFF.